These 15 T cell receptor beta chains were all obtained from the same sample, sequenced in a study of Ad26.COV2.S vaccination and SARS-CoV-2 variants. Treatment described: approximately 18 received Ad26.COV2.S at low or high dose, single or two shots; 5 received placebo; per-sample allocation not given. The samples were gathered on day 63 after the first injection of vaccine or placebo. TCRdb's copy holds only in-frame clones and misses some; the assay was immunoSEQ multiplex PCR. The table includes roughly 680,000 clones, around 89% detected once. The sample consisted of peripheral blood, taken in a trial of Ad26.COV2.S vaccine versus placebo. The receptors here all came from a person between 18 and 60 years old who received the Ad26.COV2.S COVID-19 vaccine or a placebo.

The gene calls are TRBV5-1 and TRBJ2-5; no clear D gene. CDR1 and CDR2 from the germline V gene are SGHRS and YFSETQ. The CDR3 has 14 residues. Trimming removed 0 bases from V and 5 bases from J, with 11 bases in between. The chain's CDR3 is CASSLGHYGETQYF. CDR3 DNA: TGCGCCAGCAGCTTGGGGCATTACGGGGAGACCCAGTACTTC. Full variable domain (missing parts from reference TRBV5-1 and TRBJ2-5): KAGVTQTPRYLIKTRGQQVTLSCSPISGHRSVSWYQQTPGQGLQFLFEYFSETQRNKGNFPGRFSGRQFSNSRSEMNVSTLELGDSALYLCASSLGHYGETQYFGPGTRLLVL.

The rearrangement joins TRBV5-1 to TRBJ1-2, with 9 bases that match TRBD1. The CDR3 is 13 amino acids. Germline V lookup: CDR1 SGHRS, CDR2 YFSETQ. V gave up 7 bases and J gave up 4 bases; unmatched junction bases: 5. The CDR3 is CASGSTGGYGYTF. The CDR3 region has the DNA TGCGCCAGCGGATCGACAGGGGGCTATGGCTACACCTTC.

V is TRBV7-9 and J is TRBJ2-3, with unresolved D. This CDR3 has 13 amino acids. Germline V gene data show CDR1 as SEHNR and CDR2 as FQNEAQ (reference sequence). V was pared by 2 bases and J by 0 bases, with 3 bases between. The CDR3 DNA sequence: TGTGCCAGCAGCTTATGGAGCACAGATACGCAGTATTTT. Translated, it gives CASSLWSTDTQYF. Full variable domain (outside the CDR3, taken from reference TRBV7-9 and TRBJ2-3): DTGVSQNPRHKITKRGQNVTFRCDPISEHNRLYWYRQTLGQGPEFLTYFQNEAQLEKSRLLSDRFSAERPKGSFSTLEIQRTEQGDSAMYLCASSLWSTDTQYFGPGTRLTVL.

This chain joins TRBV27 and TRBJ2-5; weak D call: TRBD2 (6 bases). The V end lost 3 bases, the J end lost 5 bases, and 19 bases lay between the germline ends. This CDR3 region has 16 residues. CDR1 is MNHEY, CDR2 SMNVEV, per germline (reference sequence). The CDR3 DNA reads TGTGCCAGCAGTTTGGCCTCGGGAGCCGTTGGGGAGACCCAGTACTTC. This encodes CASSLASGAVGETQYF.

In this sample, this clone turned up once. The chain employs TRBV24-1 and TRBJ2-2, with D tentatively TRBD2 (6 bases). Trimming shortened V by 4 bases and J by 5 bases, and 16 bases separated the two germline ends. The CDR3 is 16 residues long. Germline V gene sequence: CDR1 KGHDR, CDR2 SFDVKD. The DNA of the CDR3 is TGTGCCACCAGTGACCCCTCGGCGGGACGGACCGGGGAGCTGTTTTTT. This gives the protein CATSDPSAGRTGELFF.

The gene calls are TRBV5-1 and TRBJ2-7; 15 bases fit TRBD2. This CDR3 is built from 19 residues. The junction had 13 bases not matched to a gene; V was cut back by 0 bases and J by 6 bases. CDR1 SGHRS and CDR2 YFSETQ come from the germline V gene. The CDR3 region has the DNA TGCGCCAGCAGCTTGGCCGGGACTAGCGGGGGGCCGAGGTACAGCGAGCAGTACTTC. Translating it yields CASSLAGTSGGPRYSEQYF.

The rearrangement links TRBV6-5 to TRBJ2-7; 8 nucleotides line up with TRBD2. This CDR3 contains 15 residues. Germline values: CDR1 MNHEY, CDR2 SVGAGI. V lost 6 bases, J lost 0 bases, and 7 bases stayed unmatched. The DNA for the CDR3 is TGTGCCAGCAGCCTCGGGGGGGTGGGCTCCTACGAGCAGTACTTC. Its translation is CASSLGGVGSYEQYF.

J is TRBJ1-5 and V is TRBV24-1, with no clear D. The CDR3 length is 13 residues. The germline gives CDR1 KGHDR, CDR2 SFDVKD. Between the trimmed V and J ends, which lost 5 bases and 0 bases, there was a span of 4 bases. CDR3 region: CATSAASNQPQHF. CDR3 nucleotide sequence: TGTGCCACCAGTGCGGCTAGCAATCAGCCCCAGCATTTT.

The chain employs TRBV18 and TRBJ1-5; 9 bases are a match to TRBD1. The CDR3 consists of 16 residues. Trimming took 2 bases from V and 2 from J; bases not matched to a gene: 4. Looked up from germline, CDR1 is KGHSH and CDR2 is LQKENI. In DNA, the CDR3 is TGTGCCAGCTCACCAACGGGACAGGGAGGCAATCAGCCCCAGCATTTT. Encoded protein: CASSPTGQGGNQPQHF.

The chain carries TRBV6-6 and TRBJ2-7; D is unclear. CDR3 length: 14 amino acids. CDR1 MNHNY and CDR2 SVGAGI come from the germline V gene (reference sequence). V dropped 2 bases and J dropped 1 base, with 9 bases sitting between them. The CDR3 region is CASSYLGGSYEQYF. In DNA, the CDR3 is TGTGCCAGCAGTTACCTTGGTGGATCCTACGAGCAGTACTTC.

The chain uses TRBV27 and TRBJ1-1, with 10 bases that match TRBD1. V shed 5 bases and J 3 bases; nucleotides not matched to a gene: 9. CDR3 size: 16 residues. The germline V gene has CDR1 MNHEY and CDR2 SMNVEV (reference sequence). The CDR3 DNA reads as TGTGCCAGCAGTCCCAGGACAGGGGGAGGTGACACTGAAGCTTTCTTT. Translation gives CASSPRTGGGDTEAFF.

J is TRBJ1-1 and V is TRBV19; TRBD1 might be the D (5 bases). The germline V gene encodes CDR1 LNHDA and CDR2 SQIVND (reference sequence). The CDR3 covers 14 residues. V shed 4 bases and J shed 2 bases, with 11 bases lying between them. As DNA, the CDR3 is TGTGCCAGTAGTACCGGGGACGGTAACACTGAAGCTTTCTTT. Amino acids: CASSTGDGNTEAFF.

The chain couples TRBV10-3 to TRBJ1-1; unclear D gene. CDR1 and CDR2 (germline): ENHRY, SYGVKD. This CDR3 has 12 amino acids. Trimming cost V 2 bases and J 8 bases, with 9 bases left between them. CDR3 DNA sequence: TGTGCCATCAGTGAGACCCGGATCGAAGCTTTCTTT. This encodes CAISETRIEAFF.

The chain recombines TRBV19 with TRBJ1-5; possible D gene TRBD1, 5 bases. The CDR3 is 15 residues long. The ends were cut back, 7 bases at V and 7 bases at J, with 20 bases in the middle. The germline CDR1 and CDR2 sequences are LNHDA and SQIVND (reference sequence). CDR3 amino acids: CASTSTAGFNQPQHF. CDR3 DNA sequence: TGTGCCAGTACCTCTACAGCAGGGTTCAACCAGCCCCAGCATTTT.

The V and J genes are TRBV11-3 and TRBJ2-1; 12 nucleotides line up with TRBD2. CDR3 size: 16 residues. J lost 9 bases, V lost 5 bases, and 11 bases had no gene match. From germline, CDR1 is SGHNT and CDR2 YENEEA. CDR3 coding DNA: TGTGCCAGCAGCCCTTTCGGACTAGCGGGACTGGGTGAGCAGTTCTTC. It yields the protein CASSPFGLAGLGEQFF. The variable domain in full, completed from reference TRBV11-3 and TRBJ2-1, reads EAGVVQSPRYKIIEKKQPVAFWCNPISGHNTLYWYLQNLGQGPELLIRYENEEAVDDSQLPKDRFSAERLKGVDSTLKIQPAELGDSAVYLCASSPFGLAGLGEQFFGPGTRLTVL.